This entry features one T cell receptor (beta chain) sequence. Libraries were prepared by immunoSEQ multiplex PCR; TCRdb keeps only in-frame clonotypes and omits some of them. The sample has about 94,000 clones; 95% are singletons. This sample is drawn from a study of technical replicates of blood from several donors. The germline CDR1 and CDR2 sequences are SGHRS and YFSETQ. This CDR3 has 16 residues. Trimming took 0 bases from V and 6 from J; bases not matched to a gene: 5. Sequencing input: T cells isolated from PBMCs. V usage is TRBV5-1 and J usage is TRBJ2-1; TRBD2 matches at 11 bases. The TCR originated in a human donor in good health. The CDR3 DNA reads TGCGCCAGCAGCTTGGTTATAGCGGGAGGGAGCAATGAGCAGTTCTTC. Protein product: CASSLVIAGGSNEQFF.